This TCR beta chain was recovered during a study of CD8 T cells in Susac syndrome. V dropped 4 bases and J dropped 11 bases, with 11 bases sitting between them. The germline CDR1 and CDR2 sequences are ENHRY and SYGVKD. This CDR3 is built from 11 residues. Reverse transcription of roughly 0.45 to 1 ug RNA was carried out with random hexamers. A multiplex approach, immunoSEQ multiplex PCR, amplified TCR beta CDR3 across 54 Vbeta and 13 Jbeta. TCRdb analysed the immunoSEQ multiplex PCR reads with MiXCR anew, one entry per CDR3 protein. The table shows 150,000 to 200,000 distinct CDR3 sequences, with over 85% occurring only once. TEMRA cells were FACS-enriched, while CD8+ and CD4+ T cells were negatively isolated.

The TCR sequence derives from a human donor in good health. Material: CD4+ T cells from PBMCs. This rearrangement joins TRBV10-3 to TRBJ2-5, with D perhaps being TRBD1 or TRBD2 (5 bases each). In nucleotides, the CDR3 is TGTGCCATCAGTGGGGGACCAGGGCAGTACTTC. Amino acids: CAISGGPGQYF.